This T cell receptor beta chain was found in a study of blood T cell repertoires in COVID-19. Under the authors' procedure: Cell counts per sample came from amplifying reference gene primers. This table comes from immunoSEQ multiplex PCR, and its TCRdb copy is limited to in-frame clones, with some not included. That table is the source of V, J and clone size, and D and trimming were worked out from the DNA. This table holds 35,000 to 45,000 clones, around 84% found once. Source material: peripheral blood. This receptor was obtained from a man aged 65 to 79 with acute or convalescent COVID-19.

CDR3 in amino acids: CASSESQNNQPQHF. In DNA form, the CDR3 reads TGTGCCAGCAGTGAGTCACAGAACAATCAGCCCCAGCATTTT. The chain joins TRBV6-1 to TRBJ1-5; D call uncertain. V was clipped by 3 bases and J by 3 bases, with 9 bases between them. The CDR3 covers 14 residues. CDR1 and CDR2 (germline): MNHNS, SASEGT.